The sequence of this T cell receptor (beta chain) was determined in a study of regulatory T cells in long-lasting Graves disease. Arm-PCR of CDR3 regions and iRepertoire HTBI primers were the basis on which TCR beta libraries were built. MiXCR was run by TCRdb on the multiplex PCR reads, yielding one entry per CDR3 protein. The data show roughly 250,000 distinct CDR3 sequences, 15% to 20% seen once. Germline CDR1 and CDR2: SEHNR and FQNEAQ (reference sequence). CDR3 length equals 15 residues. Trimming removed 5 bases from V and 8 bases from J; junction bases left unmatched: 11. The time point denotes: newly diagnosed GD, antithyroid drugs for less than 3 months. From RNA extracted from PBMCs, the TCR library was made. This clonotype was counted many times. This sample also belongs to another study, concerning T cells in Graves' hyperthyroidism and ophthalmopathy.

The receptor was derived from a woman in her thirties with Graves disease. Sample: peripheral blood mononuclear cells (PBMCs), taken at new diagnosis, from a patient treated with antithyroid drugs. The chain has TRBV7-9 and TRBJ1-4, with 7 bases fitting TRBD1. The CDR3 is CASSPGTVKREKLFF. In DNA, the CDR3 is TGTGCCAGCAGCCCAGGGACAGTCAAGCGGGAAAAACTGTTTTTT. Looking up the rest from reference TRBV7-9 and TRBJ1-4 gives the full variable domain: DTGVSQNPRHKITKRGQNVTFRCDPISEHNRLYWYRQTLGQGPEFLTYFQNEAQLEKSRLLSDRFSAERPKGSFSTLEIQRTEQGDSAMYLCASSPGTVKREKLFFGSGTQLSVL.